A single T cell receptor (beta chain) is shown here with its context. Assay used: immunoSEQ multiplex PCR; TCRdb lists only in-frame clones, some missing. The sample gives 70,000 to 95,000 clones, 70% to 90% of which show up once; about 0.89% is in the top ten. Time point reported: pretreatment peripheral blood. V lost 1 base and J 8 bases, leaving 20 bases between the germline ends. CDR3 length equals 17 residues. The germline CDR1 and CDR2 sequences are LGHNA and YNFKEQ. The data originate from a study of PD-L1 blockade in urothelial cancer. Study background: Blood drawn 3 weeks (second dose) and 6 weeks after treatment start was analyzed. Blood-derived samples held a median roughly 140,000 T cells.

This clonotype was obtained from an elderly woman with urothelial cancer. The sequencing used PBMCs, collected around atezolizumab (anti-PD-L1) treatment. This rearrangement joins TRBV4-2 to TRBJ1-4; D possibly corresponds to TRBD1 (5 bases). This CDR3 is CASSQGGRGAGEEKLFF. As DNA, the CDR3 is TGTGCCAGCAGCCAAGGGGGACGAGGGGCGGGAGAAGAAAAACTGTTTTTT.